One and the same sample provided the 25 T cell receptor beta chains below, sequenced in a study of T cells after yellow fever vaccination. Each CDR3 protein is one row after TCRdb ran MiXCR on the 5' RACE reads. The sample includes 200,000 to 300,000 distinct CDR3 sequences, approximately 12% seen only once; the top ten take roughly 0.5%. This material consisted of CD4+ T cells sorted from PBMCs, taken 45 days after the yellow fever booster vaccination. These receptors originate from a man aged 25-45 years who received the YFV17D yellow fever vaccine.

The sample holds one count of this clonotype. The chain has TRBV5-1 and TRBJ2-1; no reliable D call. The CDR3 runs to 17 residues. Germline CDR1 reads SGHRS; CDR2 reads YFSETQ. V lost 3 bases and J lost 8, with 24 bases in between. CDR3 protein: CASSSPATKGLFYEQFF. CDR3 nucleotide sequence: TGCGCCAGCAGCTCTCCCGCGACAAAGGGTTTGTTTTATGAGCAGTTCTTC.

The CDR3 DNA follows: TGTGCCAGCAGCCCGTTTGGTGGCTCCGTGAACGAGCAGTACTTC. This encodes CASSPFGGSVNEQYF. The chain carries TRBV5-8 and TRBJ2-7; D is uncertain. Germline-derived CDR1 and CDR2 are SGHTS and YDEGEE. The length of the CDR3 is 15 residues. V was pared by 4 bases and J by 5 bases, with 19 bases between.

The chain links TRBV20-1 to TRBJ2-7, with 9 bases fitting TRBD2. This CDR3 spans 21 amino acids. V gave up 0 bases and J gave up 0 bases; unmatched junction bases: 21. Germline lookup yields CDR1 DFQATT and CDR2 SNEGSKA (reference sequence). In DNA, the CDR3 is TGCAGTGCTAGAGAGGGGCTTGCCCTAGCGGGATCCGGGCCCCTCTCCTACGAGCAGTACTTC. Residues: CSAREGLALAGSGPLSYEQYF.

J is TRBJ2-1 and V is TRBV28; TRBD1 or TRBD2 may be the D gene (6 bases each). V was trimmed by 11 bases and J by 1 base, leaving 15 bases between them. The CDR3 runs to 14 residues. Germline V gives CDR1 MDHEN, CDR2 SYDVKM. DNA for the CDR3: TGTGCCGGCCGGGGGCCCGGGTCCTACAATGAGCAGTTCTTC. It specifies CAGRGPGSYNEQFF.

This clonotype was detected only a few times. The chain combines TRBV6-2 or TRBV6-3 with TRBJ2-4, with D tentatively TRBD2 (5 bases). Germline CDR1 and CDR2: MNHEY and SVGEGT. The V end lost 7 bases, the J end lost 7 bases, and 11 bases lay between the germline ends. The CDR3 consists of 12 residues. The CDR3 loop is CASTAGSNIQYF. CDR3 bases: TGTGCCAGCACCGCTGGGAGTAACATTCAGTACTTC.

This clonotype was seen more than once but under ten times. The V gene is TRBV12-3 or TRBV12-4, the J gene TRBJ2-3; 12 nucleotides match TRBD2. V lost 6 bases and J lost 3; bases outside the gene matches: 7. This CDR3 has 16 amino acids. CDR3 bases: TGTGCCAGCAGGCAATACCTAGCGGGAGGGACAGATACGCAGTATTTT. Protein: CASRQYLAGGTDTQYF.

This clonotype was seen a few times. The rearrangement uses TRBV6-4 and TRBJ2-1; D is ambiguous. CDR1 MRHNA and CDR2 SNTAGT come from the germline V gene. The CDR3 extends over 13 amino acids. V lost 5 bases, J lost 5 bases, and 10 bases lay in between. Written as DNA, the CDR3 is TGTGCCAGCAGTCGGAACAGCCACAATGAGCAGTTCTTC. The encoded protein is CASSRNSHNEQFF.

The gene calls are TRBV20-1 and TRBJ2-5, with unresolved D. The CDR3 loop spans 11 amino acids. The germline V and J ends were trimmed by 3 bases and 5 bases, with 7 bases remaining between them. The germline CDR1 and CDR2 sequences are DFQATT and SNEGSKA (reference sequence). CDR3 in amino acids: CSARNGETQYF. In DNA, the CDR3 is TGCAGTGCTAGGAATGGTGAGACCCAGTACTTC.

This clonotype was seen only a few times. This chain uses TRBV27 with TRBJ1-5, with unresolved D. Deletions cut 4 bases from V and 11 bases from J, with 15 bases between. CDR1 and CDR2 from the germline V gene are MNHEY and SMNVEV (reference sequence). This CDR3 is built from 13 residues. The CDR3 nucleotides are TGTGCCAGCAGTTCGGACCCTTCCATGACCCAGCATTTT. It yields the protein CASSSDPSMTQHF.

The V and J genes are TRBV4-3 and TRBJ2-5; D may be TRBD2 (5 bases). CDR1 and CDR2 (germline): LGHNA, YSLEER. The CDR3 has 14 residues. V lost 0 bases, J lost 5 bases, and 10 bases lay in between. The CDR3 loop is CASSQEEGLETQYF. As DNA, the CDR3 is TGCGCCAGCAGCCAAGAAGAGGGTTTGGAGACCCAGTACTTC.

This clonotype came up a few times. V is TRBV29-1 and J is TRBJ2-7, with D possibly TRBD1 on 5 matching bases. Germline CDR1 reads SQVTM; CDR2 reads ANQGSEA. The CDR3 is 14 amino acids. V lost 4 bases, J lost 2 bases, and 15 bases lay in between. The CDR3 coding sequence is TGCAGCGTTGGGTATGGGGCAGGAACCTACGAGCAGTACTTC. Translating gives CSVGYGAGTYEQYF.

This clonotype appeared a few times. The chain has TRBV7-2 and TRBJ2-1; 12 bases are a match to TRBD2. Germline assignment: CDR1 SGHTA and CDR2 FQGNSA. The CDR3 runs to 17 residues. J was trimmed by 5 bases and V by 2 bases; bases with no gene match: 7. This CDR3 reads CASSLSRLAGVDNEQFF. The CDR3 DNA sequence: TGTGCCAGCAGCTTATCCCGACTAGCGGGAGTAGACAATGAGCAGTTCTTC.

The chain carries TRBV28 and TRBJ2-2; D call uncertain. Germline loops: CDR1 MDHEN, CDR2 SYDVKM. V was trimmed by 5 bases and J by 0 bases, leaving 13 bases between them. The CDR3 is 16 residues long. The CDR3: CASSRGPGPNTGELFF. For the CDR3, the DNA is TGTGCCAGCAGTCGCGGCCCGGGCCCGAACACCGGGGAGCTGTTTTTT.

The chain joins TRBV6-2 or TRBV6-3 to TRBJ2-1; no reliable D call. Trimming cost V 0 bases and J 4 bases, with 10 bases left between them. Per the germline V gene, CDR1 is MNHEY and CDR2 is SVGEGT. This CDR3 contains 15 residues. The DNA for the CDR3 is TGTGCCAGCAGTTACTCAAGTCCGGCTTACAATGAGCAGTTCTTC. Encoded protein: CASSYSSPAYNEQFF.

In DNA form, the CDR3 reads TGTGCCAGCAGCCGTGACAGGGGGCAAGAAAAACTGTTTTTT. Protein sequence: CASSRDRGQEKLFF. V and J are TRBV7-9 and TRBJ1-4; 10 bases agree with TRBD1. This CDR3 region has 14 residues. With V trimmed by 5 bases and J by 8 bases, 5 bases remained unmatched. From germline, CDR1 is SEHNR and CDR2 FQNEAQ (reference sequence).

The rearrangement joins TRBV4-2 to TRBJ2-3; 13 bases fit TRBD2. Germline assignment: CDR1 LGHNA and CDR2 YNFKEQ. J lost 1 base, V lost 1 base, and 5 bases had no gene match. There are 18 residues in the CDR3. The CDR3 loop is CASSQGGGTSGGTDTQYF. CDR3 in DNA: TGTGCCAGCAGCCAAGGAGGGGGGACTAGCGGGGGCACAGATACGCAGTATTTT.

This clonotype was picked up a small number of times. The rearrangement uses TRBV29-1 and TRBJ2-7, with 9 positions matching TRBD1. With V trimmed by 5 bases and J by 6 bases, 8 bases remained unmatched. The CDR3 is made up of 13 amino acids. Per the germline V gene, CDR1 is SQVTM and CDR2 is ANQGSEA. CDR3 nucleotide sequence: TGCAGCGTTCTCAGGGACAGGGTTAGCGAGCAGTACTTC. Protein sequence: CSVLRDRVSEQYF.

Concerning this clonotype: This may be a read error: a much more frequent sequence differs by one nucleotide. The CDR3 DNA reads as TGTACCAGTGGTTACCTTACAGGGGGGAGCTACGAGCAGTACTTC. This codes for CTSGYLTGGSYEQYF. The genes are TRBV7-2 and TRBJ2-7; 8 bases agree with TRBD1. Germline CDR1 is SGHTA and CDR2 is FQGNSA. There are 15 residues in the CDR3. After removal of 9 bases from V and 3 bases from J, the junction contained 13 bases not matched to a gene.

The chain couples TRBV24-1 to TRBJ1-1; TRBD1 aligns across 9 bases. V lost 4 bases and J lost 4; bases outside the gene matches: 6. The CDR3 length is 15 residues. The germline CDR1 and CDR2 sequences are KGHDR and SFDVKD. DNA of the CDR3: TGTGCCACCAGTGAATCCGGGACAGGGACCACTGAAGCTTTCTTT. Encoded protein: CATSESGTGTTEAFF.

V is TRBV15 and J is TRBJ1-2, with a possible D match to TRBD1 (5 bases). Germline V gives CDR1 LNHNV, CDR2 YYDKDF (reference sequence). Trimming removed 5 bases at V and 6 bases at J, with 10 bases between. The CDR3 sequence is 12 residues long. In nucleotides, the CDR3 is TGTGCCACCAGCGGGCAGGGCGATGGCTACACCTTC. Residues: CATSGQGDGYTF.

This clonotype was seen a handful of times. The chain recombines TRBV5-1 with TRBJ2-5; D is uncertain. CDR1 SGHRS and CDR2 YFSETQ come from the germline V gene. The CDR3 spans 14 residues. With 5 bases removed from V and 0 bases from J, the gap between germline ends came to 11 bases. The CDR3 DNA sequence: TGCGCCAGCAGTGGTGCGGAGTACCAAGAGACCCAGTACTTC. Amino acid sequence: CASSGAEYQETQYF.

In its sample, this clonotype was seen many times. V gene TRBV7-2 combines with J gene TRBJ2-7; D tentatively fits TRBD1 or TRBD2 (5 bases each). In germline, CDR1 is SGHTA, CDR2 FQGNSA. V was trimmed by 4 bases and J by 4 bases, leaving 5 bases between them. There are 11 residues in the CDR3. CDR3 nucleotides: TGTGCCAGCAGCTGGGGGTACGAGCAGTACTTC. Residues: CASSWGYEQYF.

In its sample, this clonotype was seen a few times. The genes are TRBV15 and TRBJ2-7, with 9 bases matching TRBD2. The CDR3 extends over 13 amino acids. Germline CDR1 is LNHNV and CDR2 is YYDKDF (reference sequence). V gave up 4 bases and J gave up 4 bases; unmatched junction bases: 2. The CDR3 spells CATSTLAGYEQYF. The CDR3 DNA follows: TGTGCCACCAGCACCCTAGCGGGGTACGAGCAGTACTTC. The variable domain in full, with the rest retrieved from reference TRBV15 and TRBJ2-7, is DAMVIQNPRYQVTQFGKPVTLSCSQTLNHNVMYWYQQKSSQAPKLLFHYYDKDFNNEADTPDNFQSRRPNTSFCFLDIRSPGLGDTAMYLCATSTLAGYEQYFGPGTRLTVT.

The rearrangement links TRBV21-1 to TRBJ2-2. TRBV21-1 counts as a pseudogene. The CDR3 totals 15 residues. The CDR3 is CASSKGRRKHGELFF. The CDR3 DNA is TGTGCCAGCAGCAAAGGGCGAAGAAAACACGGGGAGCTGTTTTTT.

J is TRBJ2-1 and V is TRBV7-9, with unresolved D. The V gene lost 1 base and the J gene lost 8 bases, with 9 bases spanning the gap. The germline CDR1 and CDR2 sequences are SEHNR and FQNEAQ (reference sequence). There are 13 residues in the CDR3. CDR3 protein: CASSLEVSYEQFF. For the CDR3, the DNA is TGTGCCAGCAGCTTAGAGGTCAGTTATGAGCAGTTCTTC.